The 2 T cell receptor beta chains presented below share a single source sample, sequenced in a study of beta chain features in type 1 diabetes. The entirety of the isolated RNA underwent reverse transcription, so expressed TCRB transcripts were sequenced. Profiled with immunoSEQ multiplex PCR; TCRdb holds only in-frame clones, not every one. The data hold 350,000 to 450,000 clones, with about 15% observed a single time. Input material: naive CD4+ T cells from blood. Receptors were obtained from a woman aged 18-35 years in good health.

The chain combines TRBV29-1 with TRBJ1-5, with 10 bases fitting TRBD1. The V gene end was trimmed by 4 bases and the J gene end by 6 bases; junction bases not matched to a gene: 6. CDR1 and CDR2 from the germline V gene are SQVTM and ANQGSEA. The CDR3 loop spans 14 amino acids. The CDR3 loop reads CSVAGGTGVQPQHF. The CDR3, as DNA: TGCAGCGTTGCGGGCGGGACAGGGGTTCAGCCCCAGCATTTT. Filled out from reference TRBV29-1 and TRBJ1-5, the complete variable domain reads SAVISQKPSRDICQRGTSLTIQCQVDSQVTMMFWYRQQPGQSLTLIATANQGSEATYESGFVIDKFPISRPNLTFSTLTVSNMSPEDSSIYLCSVAGGTGVQPQHFGDGTRLSIL.

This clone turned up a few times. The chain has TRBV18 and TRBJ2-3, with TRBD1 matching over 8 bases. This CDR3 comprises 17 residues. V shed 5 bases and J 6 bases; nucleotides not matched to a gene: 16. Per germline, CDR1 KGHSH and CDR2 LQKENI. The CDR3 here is CASSSSSGTGGGDTQYF. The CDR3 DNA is TGTGCCAGCTCATCGTCATCCGGGACAGGCGGAGGGGATACGCAGTATTTT. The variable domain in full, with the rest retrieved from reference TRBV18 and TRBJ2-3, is NAGVMQNPRHLVRRRGQEARLRCSPMKGHSHVYWYRQLPEEGLKFMVYLQKENIIDESGMPKERFSAEFPKEGPSILRIQQVVRGDSAAYFCASSSSSGTGGGDTQYFGPGTRLTVL.